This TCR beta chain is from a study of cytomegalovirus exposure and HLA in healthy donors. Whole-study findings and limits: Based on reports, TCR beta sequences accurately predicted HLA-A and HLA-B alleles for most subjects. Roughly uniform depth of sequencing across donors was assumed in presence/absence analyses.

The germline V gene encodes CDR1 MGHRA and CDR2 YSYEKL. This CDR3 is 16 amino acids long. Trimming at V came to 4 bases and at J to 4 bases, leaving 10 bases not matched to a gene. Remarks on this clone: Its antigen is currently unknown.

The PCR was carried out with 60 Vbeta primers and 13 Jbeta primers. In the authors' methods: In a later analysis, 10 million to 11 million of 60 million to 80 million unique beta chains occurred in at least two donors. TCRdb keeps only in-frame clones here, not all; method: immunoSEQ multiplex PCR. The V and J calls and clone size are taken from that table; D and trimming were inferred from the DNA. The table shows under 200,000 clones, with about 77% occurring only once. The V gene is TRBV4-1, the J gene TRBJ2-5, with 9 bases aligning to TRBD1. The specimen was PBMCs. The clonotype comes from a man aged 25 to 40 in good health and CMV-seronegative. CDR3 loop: CASSRFGTGNGETQYF. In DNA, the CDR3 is TGCGCCAGCAGCCGCTTCGGGACAGGGAATGGAGAGACCCAGTACTTC.